These 20 T cell receptor beta chains came from one sample sequenced in a study of long-term antiretroviral therapy in people with HIV. The assay used was immunoSEQ (version v3.0), run at survey level. Sequencing used immunoSEQ multiplex PCR; TCRdb keeps in-frame clones, though not all of them. The repertoire holds under 15,000 clones, with about 88% as singletons. The sequencing here drew on unsorted PBMCs, taken 2.1 years after starting antiretroviral therapy. These receptors all stem from a woman aged 40 to 50 with HIV.

The V and J genes are TRBV27 and TRBJ1-6, with TRBD1 matching over 7 bases. The CDR3 is made up of 14 amino acids. Trimming took 3 bases from V and 8 from J; bases not matched to a gene: 4. CDR1 is MNHEY and CDR2 is SMNVEV in the germline V gene (reference sequence). CDR3 loop: CASSFRDRHSPLHF. The CDR3, as DNA: TGTGCCAGCAGTTTCCGGGACAGACATTCACCCCTCCACTTT.

The chain recombines TRBV6-5 with TRBJ2-1; D might be TRBD1 (6 bases). Trimming took 0 bases from V and 5 from J, leaving 14 bases between them. CDR3 length: 16 residues. CDR1 MNHEY and CDR2 SVGAGI come from the germline V gene. CDR3 loop: CASSYSFGQFNNEQFF. The CDR3 DNA sequence: TGTGCCAGCAGTTACTCGTTTGGACAGTTCAACAATGAGCAGTTCTTC.

In regard to this clone: One end of the junction is discordant with germline, which a read error may explain. The chain is built from TRBV6-1 and TRBJ1-2; 11 bases are a match to TRBD1. Germline V gives CDR1 MNHNS, CDR2 SASEGT. The CDR3 has 12 amino acids. CDR3 in DNA: TGTGCCAGCAGCGAAGGTGGGGACAGGGGGACCTTC. Translated, it gives CASSEGGDRGTF.

The chain is built from TRBV6-5 and TRBJ2-7, with D tentatively TRBD1 (6 bases). V lost 0 bases and J 6 bases, leaving 18 bases between the germline ends. CDR3 length equals 16 residues. Germline assignment: CDR1 MNHEY and CDR2 SVGAGI. The CDR3 sequence is CASSYSILYRDGEQYF. The CDR3 coding sequence is TGTGCCAGCAGTTACTCGATTCTTTACAGGGACGGCGAGCAGTACTTC.

The J gene is TRBJ1-2, the V gene TRBV5-1, with D maybe TRBD1 (6 bases). Per the germline V gene, CDR1 is SGHRS and CDR2 is YFSETQ. V dropped 0 bases and J dropped 5 bases, with 11 bases sitting between them. This CDR3 has 14 residues. In nucleotides, the CDR3 is TGCGCCAGCAGCTTGGTATCAGGGGAGTATGGCTACACCTTC. Protein sequence: CASSLVSGEYGYTF.

The rearrangement links TRBV18 to TRBJ1-6; the D is unclear. Germline V gene lookup returns CDR1 KGHSH and CDR2 LQKENI. CDR3 length equals 18 residues. With 1 base removed from V and 0 bases from J, the gap between germline ends came to 13 bases. In DNA form, the CDR3 reads TGTGCCAGCTCACCACAGCCTCGGCTGAGCTCCTATAATTCACCCCTCCACTTT. It specifies CASSPQPRLSSYNSPLHF.

V gene TRBV25-1 combines with J gene TRBJ2-3; 8 nucleotides agree with TRBD2. The V and J ends lost 5 bases and 1 base, in that order; junction bases with no gene match: 5. The CDR3 runs to 15 residues. In germline, CDR1 is MGHDK, CDR2 SYGVNS. In nucleotides, the CDR3 is TGTGCCAGCAGTTCATATAGCGGGGGCACAGATACGCAGTATTTT. Amino acid sequence: CASSSYSGGTDTQYF.

This rearrangement joins TRBV7-2 to TRBJ2-3; 13 bases line up with TRBD2. The CDR3 is 15 residues long. CDR1 and CDR2 (germline): SGHTA, FQGNSA. The junction had 3 bases not matched to a gene; V was cut back by 5 bases and J by 4 bases. The CDR3 DNA follows: TGTGCCAGCAGCCCACTAGCGGGGGGGCCAGATACGCAGTATTTT. Encoded protein: CASSPLAGGPDTQYF.

The V gene is TRBV5-5, the J gene TRBJ1-1, with a possible D match to TRBD1 (6 bases). The CDR3 spans 15 residues. Trimming took off 3 bases at V and 1 base at J, with 13 bases between the two ends. Per germline, CDR1 SGHKS and CDR2 YYEKEE (reference sequence). DNA for the CDR3: TGTGCCAGCAGCTCAACACAAGGGGGGAACACTGAAGCTTTCTTT. Translated: CASSSTQGGNTEAFF.

The chain recombines TRBV2 with TRBJ1-4; 8 nucleotides line up with TRBD1. CDR3 size: 15 residues. V was clipped by 4 bases and J by 7 bases; unmatched bases: 8. Germline V lookup: CDR1 SNHLY, CDR2 FYNNEI. CDR3: CASSVWGTGGEKLFF. The CDR3 nucleotides are TGTGCCAGCAGTGTATGGGGGACAGGAGGTGAAAAACTGTTTTTT.

CDR3 nucleotides: TGTGCCAGCAGCTTTGGGATACCAGGGTCTGGAAACACCATATATTTT. This translates into CASSFGIPGSGNTIYF. This sequence joins TRBV5-4 and TRBJ1-3; D might be TRBD1 (5 bases). The CDR3 totals 16 residues. Trimming took off 2 bases at V and 1 base at J, with 13 bases between the two ends. Germline CDR1 reads SGHNT; CDR2 reads YYREEE (reference sequence).

The chain couples TRBV5-1 to TRBJ2-5; 11 bases fit TRBD1. V lost 0 bases and J lost 4; bases outside the gene matches: 5. There are 16 residues in the CDR3. Germline CDR1 SGHRS, CDR2 YFSETQ. The CDR3 is CASSLEGQGARETQYF. The DNA for the CDR3 is TGCGCCAGCAGCTTGGAAGGACAGGGGGCGAGAGAGACCCAGTACTTC.

This chain connects TRBV7-9 to TRBJ1-1; 7 bases align to TRBD1. CDR3 length equals 13 residues. In germline, CDR1 is SEHNR, CDR2 FQNEAQ (reference sequence). Losses at the gene ends were 6 bases for V and 9 bases for J; bases not matched to a gene: 10. CDR3 DNA sequence: TGTGCCAGCAGTCAAGCTCAACAGGGGCAAGCTTTCTTT. Protein sequence: CASSQAQQGQAFF.

The chain uses TRBV27 and TRBJ1-4; D is ambiguous. The V end lost 5 bases, the J end lost 3 bases, and 16 bases lay between the germline ends. This CDR3 is 16 amino acids long. CDR1 is MNHEY, CDR2 SMNVEV, per germline (reference sequence). The CDR3 coding sequence is TGTGCCAGCAGTCTCTTCGGGGAGGCGGCTAATGAAAAACTGTTTTTT. This sequence encodes CASSLFGEAANEKLFF. The full variable domain, its missing parts supplied by reference TRBV27 and TRBJ1-4, is EAQVTQNPRYLITVTGKKLTVTCSQNMNHEYMSWYRQDPGLGLRQIYYSMNVEVTDKGDVPEGYKVSRKEKRNFPLILESPSPNQTSLYFCASSLFGEAANEKLFFGSGTQLSVL.

The rearrangement links TRBV29-1 to TRBJ2-1; D unclear. The CDR3 length is 13 residues. V dropped 0 bases and J dropped 9 bases, with 12 bases sitting between them. Germline CDR1 reads SQVTM; CDR2 reads ANQGSEA. The CDR3 protein is CSVEDGPDTEQFF. CDR3 DNA: TGCAGCGTTGAAGATGGGCCAGACACTGAGCAGTTCTTC.

The chain recombines TRBV19 with TRBJ2-1; 8 bases are a match to TRBD2. CDR3 size: 17 residues. Germline assignment: CDR1 LNHDA and CDR2 SQIVND (reference sequence). V lost 6 bases to trimming and J lost 0 bases; unmatched junction nucleotides: 10. The CDR3 region has the DNA TGTGCCAGTAGCCATACAGCGGGGGCGAGCTCCTACAATGAGCAGTTCTTC. Its translation is CASSHTAGASSYNEQFF.

The chain employs TRBV7-9 and TRBJ1-2; D may be TRBD1 (6 bases). In germline, CDR1 is SEHNR, CDR2 FQNEAQ (reference sequence). The CDR3 loop spans 14 amino acids. V dropped 6 bases and J dropped 7 bases, with 18 bases sitting between them. In DNA, the CDR3 is TGTGCCAGCAGATCAAGCTGGGGGGCTGGTGGCTACACCTTC. This gives the protein CASRSSWGAGGYTF.

The chain recombines TRBV7-9 with TRBJ1-3; D uncertain. Germline CDR1 reads SEHNR; CDR2 reads FQNEAQ (reference sequence). The V end lost 0 bases, the J end lost 0 bases, and 3 bases lay between the germline ends. The CDR3 runs 14 residues. CDR3 protein: CASSLAGSGNTIYF. The CDR3 DNA reads as TGTGCCAGCAGCTTAGCAGGCTCTGGAAACACCATATATTTT.

In DNA, the CDR3 is TGTGCCAGCAGCCCACGACAGGGGGCGGCTGGAAACACCATATATTTT. Translating it yields CASSPRQGAAGNTIYF. This chain links TRBV7-2 with TRBJ1-3, with 10 nucleotides matching TRBD1. This CDR3 is 16 amino acids long. J was trimmed by 2 bases and V by 5 bases; bases with no gene match: 6. Germline CDR1 SGHTA, CDR2 FQGNSA.

The rearrangement uses TRBV6-1 and TRBJ1-1; tentative D call: TRBD1 (6 bases). V shed 1 base and J shed 0 bases, with 9 bases lying between them. The CDR3 loop spans 15 amino acids. CDR1 MNHNS and CDR2 SASEGT come from the germline V gene. The CDR3 loop reads CASSEVAGVNTEAFF. CDR3 bases: TGTGCCAGCAGTGAAGTTGCAGGGGTGAACACTGAAGCTTTCTTT.